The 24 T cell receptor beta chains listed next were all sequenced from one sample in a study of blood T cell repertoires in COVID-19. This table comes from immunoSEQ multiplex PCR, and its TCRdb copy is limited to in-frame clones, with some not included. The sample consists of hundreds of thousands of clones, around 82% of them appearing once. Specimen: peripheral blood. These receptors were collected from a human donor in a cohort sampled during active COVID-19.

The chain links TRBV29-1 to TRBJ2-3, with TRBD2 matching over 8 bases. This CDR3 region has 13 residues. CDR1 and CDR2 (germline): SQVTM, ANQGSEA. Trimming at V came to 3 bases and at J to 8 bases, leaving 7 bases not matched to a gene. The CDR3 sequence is CSVETSVFGTQYF. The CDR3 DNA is TGCAGCGTTGAGACTAGCGTTTTCGGTACGCAGTATTTT.

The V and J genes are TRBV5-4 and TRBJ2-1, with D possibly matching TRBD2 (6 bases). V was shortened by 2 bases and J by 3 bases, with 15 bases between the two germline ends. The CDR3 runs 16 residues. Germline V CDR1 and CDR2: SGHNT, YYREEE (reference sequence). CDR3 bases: TGTGCCAGCAGCTTATCGGCCGGGGGACGCTACAATGAGCAGTTCTTC. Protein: CASSLSAGGRYNEQFF.

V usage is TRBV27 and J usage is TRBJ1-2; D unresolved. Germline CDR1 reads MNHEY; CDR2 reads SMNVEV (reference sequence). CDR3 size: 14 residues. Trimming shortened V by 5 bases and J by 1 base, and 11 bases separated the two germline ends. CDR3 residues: CASSTRGSNYGYTF. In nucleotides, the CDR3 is TGTGCCAGCAGTACCCGAGGGAGTAACTATGGCTACACCTTC.

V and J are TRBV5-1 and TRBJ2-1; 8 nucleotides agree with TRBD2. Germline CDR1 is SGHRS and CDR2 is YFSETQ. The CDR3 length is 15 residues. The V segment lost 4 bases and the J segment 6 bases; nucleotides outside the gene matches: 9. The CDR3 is CASSTASGPLNEQFF. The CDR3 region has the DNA TGCGCCAGCAGCACCGCTAGCGGGCCCCTCAATGAGCAGTTCTTC. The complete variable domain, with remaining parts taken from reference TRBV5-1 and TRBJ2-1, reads KAGVTQTPRYLIKTRGQQVTLSCSPISGHRSVSWYQQTPGQGLQFLFEYFSETQRNKGNFPGRFSGRQFSNSRSEMNVSTLELGDSALYLCASSTASGPLNEQFFGPGTRLTVL.

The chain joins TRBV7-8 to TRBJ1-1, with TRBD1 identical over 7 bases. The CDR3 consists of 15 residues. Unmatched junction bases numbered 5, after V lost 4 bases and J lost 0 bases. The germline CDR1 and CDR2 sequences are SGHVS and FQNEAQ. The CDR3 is CASSSWTGLNTEAFF. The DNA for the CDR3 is TGTGCCAGCAGCTCATGGACAGGACTGAACACTGAAGCTTTCTTT. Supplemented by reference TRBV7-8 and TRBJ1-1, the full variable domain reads GAGVSQSPRYKVAKRGQDVALRCDPISGHVSLFWYQQALGQGPEFLTYFQNEAQLDKSGLPSDRFFAERPEGSVSTLKIQRTQQEDSAVYLCASSSWTGLNTEAFFGQGTRLTVV.

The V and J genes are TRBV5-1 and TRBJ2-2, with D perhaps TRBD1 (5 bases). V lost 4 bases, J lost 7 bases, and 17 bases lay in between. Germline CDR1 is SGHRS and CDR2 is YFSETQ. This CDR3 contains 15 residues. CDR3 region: CASSPTSLGHGELFF. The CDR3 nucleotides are TGCGCCAGCAGCCCGACTTCGTTGGGGCACGGGGAGCTGTTTTTT.

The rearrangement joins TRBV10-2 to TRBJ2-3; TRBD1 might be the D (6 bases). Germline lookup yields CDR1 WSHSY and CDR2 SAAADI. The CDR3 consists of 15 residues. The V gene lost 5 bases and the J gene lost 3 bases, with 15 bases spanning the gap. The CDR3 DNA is TGCGCCAGCAGTCGGGCGGCAGGGGTAACAGATACGCAGTATTTT. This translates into CASSRAAGVTDTQYF.

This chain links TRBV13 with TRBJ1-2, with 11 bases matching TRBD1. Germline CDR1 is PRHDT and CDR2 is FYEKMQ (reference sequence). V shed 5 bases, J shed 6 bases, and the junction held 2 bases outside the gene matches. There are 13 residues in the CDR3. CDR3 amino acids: CASSVDRGHGYTF. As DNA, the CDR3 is TGTGCCAGCAGCGTGGACAGGGGGCATGGCTACACCTTC. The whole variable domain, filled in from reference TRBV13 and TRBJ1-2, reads AAGVIQSPRHLIKEKRETATLKCYPIPRHDTVYWYQQGPGQDPQFLISFYEKMQSDKGSIPDRFSAQQFSDYHSELNMSSLELGDSALYFCASSVDRGHGYTFGSGTRLTVV.

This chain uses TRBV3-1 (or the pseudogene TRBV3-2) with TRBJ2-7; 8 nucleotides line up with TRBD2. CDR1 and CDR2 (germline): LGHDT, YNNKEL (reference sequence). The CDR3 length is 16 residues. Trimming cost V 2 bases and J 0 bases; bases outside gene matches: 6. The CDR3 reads CASSQLKTSVSYEQYF. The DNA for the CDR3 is TGTGCCAGCAGCCAACTCAAGACTAGCGTCTCCTACGAGCAGTACTTC.

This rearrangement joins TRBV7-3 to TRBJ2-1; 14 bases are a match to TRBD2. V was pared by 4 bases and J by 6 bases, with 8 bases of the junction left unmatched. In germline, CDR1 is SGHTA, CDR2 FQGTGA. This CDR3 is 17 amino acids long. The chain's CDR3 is CASSSGLAGEWVNEQFF. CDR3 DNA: TGTGCCAGCAGCTCGGGACTAGCGGGAGAATGGGTCAATGAGCAGTTCTTC.

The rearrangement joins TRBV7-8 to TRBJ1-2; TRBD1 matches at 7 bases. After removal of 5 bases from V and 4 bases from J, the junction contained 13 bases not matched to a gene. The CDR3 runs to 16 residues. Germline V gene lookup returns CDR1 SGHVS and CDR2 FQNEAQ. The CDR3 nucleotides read TGTGCCAGCAGCGCATACAGGGTAGGGGGCGGCTATGGCTACACCTTC. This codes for CASSAYRVGGGYGYTF.

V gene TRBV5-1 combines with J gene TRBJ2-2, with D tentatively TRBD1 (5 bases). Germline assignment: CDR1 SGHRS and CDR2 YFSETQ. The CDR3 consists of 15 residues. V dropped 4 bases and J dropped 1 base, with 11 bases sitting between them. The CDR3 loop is CASSNFDRNTGELFF. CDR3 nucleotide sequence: TGCGCCAGCAGCAATTTCGACAGGAACACCGGGGAGCTGTTTTTT.

The chain's CDR3 is CASSLGSGLQETQYF. The CDR3 nucleotides are TGCGCCAGCAGCTTGGGTTCAGGGCTCCAAGAGACCCAGTACTTC. This chain joins TRBV5-1 and TRBJ2-5, with a possible D match to TRBD1 (5 bases). Trimming cost V 0 bases and J 1 base, with 10 bases left between them. The CDR3 spans 15 residues. The germline V gene has CDR1 SGHRS and CDR2 YFSETQ.

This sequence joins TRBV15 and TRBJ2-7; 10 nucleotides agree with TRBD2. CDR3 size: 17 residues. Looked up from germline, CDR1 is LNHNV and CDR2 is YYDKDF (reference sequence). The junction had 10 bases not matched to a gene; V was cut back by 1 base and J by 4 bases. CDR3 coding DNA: TGTGCCACCAGCAGAGCCGCAACCGGGACTAGCGCTTACGAGCAGTACTTC. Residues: CATSRAATGTSAYEQYF.

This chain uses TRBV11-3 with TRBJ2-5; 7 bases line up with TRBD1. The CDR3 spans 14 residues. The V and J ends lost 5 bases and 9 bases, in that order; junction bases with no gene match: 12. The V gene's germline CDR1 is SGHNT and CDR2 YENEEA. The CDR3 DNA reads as TGTGCCAGCAGCCCCGGGACAGCCCAAGGGGCCCAGTACTTC. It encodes CASSPGTAQGAQYF.

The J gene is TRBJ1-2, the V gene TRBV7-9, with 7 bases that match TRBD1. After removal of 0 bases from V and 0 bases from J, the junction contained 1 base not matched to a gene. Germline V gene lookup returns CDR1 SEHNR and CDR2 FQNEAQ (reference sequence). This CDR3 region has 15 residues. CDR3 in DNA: TGTGCCAGCAGCTTAGCGGACAGGACTAACTATGGCTACACCTTC. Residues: CASSLADRTNYGYTF. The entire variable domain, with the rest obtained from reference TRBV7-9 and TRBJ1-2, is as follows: DTGVSQNPRHKITKRGQNVTFRCDPISEHNRLYWYRQTLGQGPEFLTYFQNEAQLEKSRLLSDRFSAERPKGSFSTLEIQRTEQGDSAMYLCASSLADRTNYGYTFGSGTRLTVV.

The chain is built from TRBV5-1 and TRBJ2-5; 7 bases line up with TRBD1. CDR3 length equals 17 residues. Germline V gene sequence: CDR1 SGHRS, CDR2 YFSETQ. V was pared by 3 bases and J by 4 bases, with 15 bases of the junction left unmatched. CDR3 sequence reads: CASSSSVRGRYRETQYF. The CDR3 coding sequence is TGCGCCAGCAGCTCTAGTGTGAGGGGGCGTTATCGAGAGACCCAGTACTTC.

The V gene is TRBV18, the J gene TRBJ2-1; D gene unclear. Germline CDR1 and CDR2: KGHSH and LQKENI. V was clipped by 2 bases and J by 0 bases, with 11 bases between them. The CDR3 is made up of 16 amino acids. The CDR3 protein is CASSPWRRSSYNEQFF. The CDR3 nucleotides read TGTGCCAGCTCACCATGGAGAAGGAGCTCCTACAATGAGCAGTTCTTC.

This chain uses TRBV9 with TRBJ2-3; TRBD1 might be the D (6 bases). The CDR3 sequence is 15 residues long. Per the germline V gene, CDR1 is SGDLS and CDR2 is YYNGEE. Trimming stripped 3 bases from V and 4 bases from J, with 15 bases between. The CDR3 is CASSARTVRPDTQYF. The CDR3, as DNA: TGTGCCAGCAGCGCAAGGACAGTTAGGCCAGATACGCAGTATTTT.

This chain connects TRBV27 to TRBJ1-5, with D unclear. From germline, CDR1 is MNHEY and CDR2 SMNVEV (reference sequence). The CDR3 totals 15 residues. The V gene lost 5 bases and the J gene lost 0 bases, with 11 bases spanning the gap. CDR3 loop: CASSQTRDSNQPQHF. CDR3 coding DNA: TGTGCCAGCAGTCAGACGCGGGATAGCAATCAGCCCCAGCATTTT.

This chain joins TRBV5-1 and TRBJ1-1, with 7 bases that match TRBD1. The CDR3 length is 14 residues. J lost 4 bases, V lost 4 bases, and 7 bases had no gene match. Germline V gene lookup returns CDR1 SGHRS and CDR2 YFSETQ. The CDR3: CASSTQTGSTEAFF. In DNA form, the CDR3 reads TGCGCCAGCAGCACTCAGACAGGGAGCACTGAAGCTTTCTTT.

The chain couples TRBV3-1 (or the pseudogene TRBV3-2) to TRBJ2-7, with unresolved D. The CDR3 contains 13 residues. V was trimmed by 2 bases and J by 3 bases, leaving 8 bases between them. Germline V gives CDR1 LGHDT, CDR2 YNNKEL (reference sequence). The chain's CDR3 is CASSQSSNYEQYF. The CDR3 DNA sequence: TGTGCCAGCAGCCAATCTAGTAACTACGAGCAGTACTTC.

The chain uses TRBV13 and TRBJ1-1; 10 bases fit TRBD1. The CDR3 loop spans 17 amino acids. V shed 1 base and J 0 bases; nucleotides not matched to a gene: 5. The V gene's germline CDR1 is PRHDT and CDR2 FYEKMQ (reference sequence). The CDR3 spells CASSLADRGLVNTEAFF. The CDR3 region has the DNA TGTGCCAGCAGCTTAGCTGACAGGGGGCTGGTGAACACTGAAGCTTTCTTT.

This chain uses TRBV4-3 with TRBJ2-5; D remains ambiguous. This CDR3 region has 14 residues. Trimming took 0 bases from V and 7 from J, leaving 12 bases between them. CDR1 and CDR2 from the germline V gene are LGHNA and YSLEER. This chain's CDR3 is CASSQDAFLGTQYF. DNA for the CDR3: TGCGCCAGCAGCCAAGATGCCTTCCTAGGGACCCAGTACTTC.